The clone carrying this TCR beta chain was recorded at least ten times. Antigen specificity is unknown. This sample was included in a study of response to subunit inactivated influenza vaccine. TCRdb reprocessed the RT-PCR reads with MiXCR, giving one entry per CDR3 protein. The table shows about 520,000 distinct CDR3 sequences, with over 9.5% occurring only once. General study points: Seasonal influenza vaccination, on each occasion, was suggested by the authors to recruit few new T cells.

The CDR3 extends over 14 amino acids. Germline V CDR1 and CDR2: SGHRS, YFSETQ. Trimming removed 2 bases from V and 7 bases from J, with 13 bases in between. The sequencing here drew on PBMCs from blood, taken roughly 48 days after vaccination. The chain has TRBV5-1 and TRBJ2-1; no clear D. This sequence was found in a man aged 45 to 65 who received an inactivated influenza vaccine. CDR3 DNA: TGCGCCAGCAGCTTTTCCAGGCGTTTGAATGAGCAGTTCTTC. Translating gives CASSFSRRLNEQFF.